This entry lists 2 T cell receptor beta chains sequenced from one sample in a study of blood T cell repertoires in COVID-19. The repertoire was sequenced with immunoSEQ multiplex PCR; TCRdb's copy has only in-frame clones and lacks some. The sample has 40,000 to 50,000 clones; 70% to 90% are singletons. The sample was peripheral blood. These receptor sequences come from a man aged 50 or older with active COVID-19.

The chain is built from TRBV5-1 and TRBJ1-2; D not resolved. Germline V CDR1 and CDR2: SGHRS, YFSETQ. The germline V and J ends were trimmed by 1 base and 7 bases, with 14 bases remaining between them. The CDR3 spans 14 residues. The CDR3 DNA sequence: TGCGCCAGCAGCTTGACCCAGGCCTCTCCTGGCTACACCTTC. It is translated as CASSLTQASPGYTF.

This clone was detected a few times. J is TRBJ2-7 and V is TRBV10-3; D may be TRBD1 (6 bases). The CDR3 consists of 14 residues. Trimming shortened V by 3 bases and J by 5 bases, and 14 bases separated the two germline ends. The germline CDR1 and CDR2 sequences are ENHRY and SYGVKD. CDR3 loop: CAISDGTTGHEQYF. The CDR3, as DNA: TGTGCCATCAGTGACGGGACAACGGGGCACGAGCAGTACTTC.